The 25 T cell receptor beta chains given below trace back to one sample, sequenced in a study of cytomegalovirus exposure and HLA in healthy donors. The PCR ran on 60 Vbeta and 13 Jbeta primers. The assay was immunoSEQ multiplex PCR, and TCRdb's table has in-frame clones only and misses some. The sample lists about 130,000 clones; under 85% were seen once. The sample consisted of PBMCs. The receptors originated from a woman in her forties in good health and CMV-seropositive.

The V call is TRBV20-1, the J call TRBJ2-3, with D maybe TRBD1 (5 bases). CDR3 length equals 11 residues. Germline loops: CDR1 DFQATT, CDR2 SNEGSKA (reference sequence). The CDR3 nucleotides are TGCAGCTGGGGCGAGACAGATACGCAGTATTTT. The encoded protein is CSWGETDTQYF.

This chain links TRBV6-5 with TRBJ2-7, with D tentatively TRBD2 (5 bases). The CDR3 is 14 amino acids. Trimming stripped 5 bases from V and 0 bases from J, with 11 bases between. The germline V gene encodes CDR1 MNHEY and CDR2 SVGAGI. The CDR3 nucleotides read TGTGCCAGCAGTCGGACTGGGAGCTCCTACGAGCAGTACTTC. Its translation: CASSRTGSSYEQYF.

This rearrangement joins TRBV28 to TRBJ2-5; 10 positions match TRBD1. The germline V gene has CDR1 MDHEN and CDR2 SYDVKM. This CDR3 contains 16 residues. V lost 6 bases to trimming and J lost 5 bases; unmatched junction nucleotides: 12. In DNA, the CDR3 is TGTGCCAGCAGGAATTATGGACAGGGGGTGGGGGAGACCCAGTACTTC. The encoded protein is CASRNYGQGVGETQYF.

For the CDR3, the DNA is TGTGCCTGGTCAAGTCGGGGTGAGACCCAGTACTTC. Its protein is CAWSSRGETQYF. The gene calls are TRBV30 and TRBJ2-5; a possible D gene is TRBD2 (5 bases). Per the germline V gene, CDR1 is GTSNPN and CDR2 is SVGIG (reference sequence). V lost 5 bases, J lost 5 bases, and 12 bases lay in between. The CDR3 runs to 12 residues.

This chain links TRBV30 with TRBJ1-3, with a weak D call TRBD1 (6 bases). The germline V and J ends were trimmed by 7 bases and 1 base, with 11 bases remaining between them. The CDR3 is 13 residues long. Per the germline V gene, CDR1 is GTSNPN and CDR2 is SVGIG (reference sequence). In DNA form, the CDR3 reads TGTGCCTCCTACCAGGGGTCTGGAAACACCATATATTTT. It translates to CASYQGSGNTIYF.

The chain employs TRBV6-5 and TRBJ1-5; D might be TRBD1 (6 bases). Deletions cut 6 bases from V and 10 bases from J, with 16 bases between. Germline V gene lookup returns CDR1 MNHEY and CDR2 SVGAGI. There are 13 residues in the CDR3. The CDR3 coding sequence is TGTGCCAGCAGCCGACTACAGGGCTCTCCCCAGCATTTT. Its translation is CASSRLQGSPQHF.

The chain uses TRBV9 and TRBJ2-2, with 7 bases fitting TRBD2. From germline, CDR1 is SGDLS and CDR2 YYNGEE. The CDR3 spans 16 residues. V lost 4 bases, J lost 2 bases, and 8 bases stayed unmatched. The CDR3 DNA is TGTGCCAGCAGCCCTAGGGGAGGGCCCAACACCGGGGAGCTGTTTTTT. Its translation is CASSPRGGPNTGELFF.

This clone was counted a few times. V usage is TRBV5-5 and J usage is TRBJ1-1, with a tentative D call TRBD1 (6 bases). Trimming took 3 bases from V and 9 from J, leaving 18 bases between them. CDR1 and CDR2 (germline): SGHKS, YYEKEE (reference sequence). The CDR3 runs 14 residues. The CDR3 here is CASSSRTEQVQAFF. CDR3 nucleotides: TGTGCCAGCAGCTCCCGGACAGAGCAGGTTCAAGCTTTCTTT.

The rearrangement uses TRBV7-9 and TRBJ2-5; tentatively, D is TRBD2 (6 bases). Germline CDR1 reads SEHNR; CDR2 reads FQNEAQ (reference sequence). This CDR3 spans 16 amino acids. V lost 4 bases and J lost 5, with 20 bases in between. As DNA, the CDR3 is TGTGCCAGCAGCTCCGGGCGGCGGGGAAGTCGGGAGACCCAGTACTTC. It translates to CASSSGRRGSRETQYF.

This rearrangement joins TRBV6-5 to TRBJ1-5; weak D call: TRBD1 (5 bases). The CDR3 runs 15 residues. V was shortened by 5 bases and J by 0 bases, with 11 bases between the two germline ends. Germline assignment: CDR1 MNHEY and CDR2 SVGAGI. As DNA, the CDR3 is TGTGCCAGCAGTCGGACATATGATAGCAATCAGCCCCAGCATTTT. Protein product: CASSRTYDSNQPQHF.

This chain links TRBV28 with TRBJ2-2; TRBD2 matches at 9 bases. Germline V lookup: CDR1 MDHEN, CDR2 SYDVKM. Trimming removed 5 bases from V and 1 base from J; junction bases left unmatched: 5. The CDR3 has 16 residues. The CDR3 nucleotides are TGTGCCAGCAGTCGCCGGACTAGCGTGAACACCGGGGAGCTGTTTTTT. This sequence encodes CASSRRTSVNTGELFF.

This chain joins TRBV6-6 and TRBJ2-4; D is perhaps TRBD2 (5 bases). Deletions cut 5 bases from V and 8 bases from J, with 16 bases between. The CDR3 spans 14 residues. From germline, CDR1 is MNHNY and CDR2 SVGAGI (reference sequence). CDR3: CASSLDREADIQYF. The CDR3 DNA follows: TGTGCCAGCAGTCTCGACCGGGAAGCAGACATTCAGTACTTC.

CDR3 nucleotides: TGCGCCAGCAGCCCCTTTGGACTTAATGAAAAACTGTTTTTT. It codes for CASSPFGLNEKLFF. The V and J genes are TRBV4-1 and TRBJ1-4; D gene uncertain. This CDR3 has 14 amino acids. The germline V gene has CDR1 MGHRA and CDR2 YSYEKL. V was cut by 4 bases and J by 4 bases, with 10 bases left in between.

The CDR3 is CASSPLAGAGYNEQFF. The DNA of the CDR3 is TGCGCCAGCAGCCCCTTAGCGGGAGCGGGCTACAATGAGCAGTTCTTC. The chain employs TRBV5-1 and TRBJ2-1, with 9 positions matching TRBD2. CDR3 length: 16 amino acids. Germline V gene data show CDR1 as SGHRS and CDR2 as YFSETQ. With V trimmed by 4 bases and J by 3 bases, 8 bases remained unmatched.

This sequence joins TRBV28 and TRBJ2-1, with a weak D call TRBD2 (5 bases). CDR1 is MDHEN and CDR2 is SYDVKM in the germline V gene. Trimming removed 4 bases at V and 4 bases at J, with 11 bases between. The CDR3 consists of 14 residues. CDR3 residues: CASSSREIYNEQFF. The CDR3 DNA is TGTGCCAGCAGTTCCCGGGAAATTTACAATGAGCAGTTCTTC.

The CDR3 loop reads CASSWGLAGGSAGELFF. In DNA, the CDR3 is TGCGCCAGCAGCTGGGGACTAGCGGGAGGATCTGCCGGGGAGCTGTTTTTT. The chain carries TRBV5-1 and TRBJ2-2; 15 bases map to TRBD2. Trimming took 3 bases from V and 6 from J; bases not matched to a gene: 6. Germline CDR1 SGHRS, CDR2 YFSETQ. CDR3 size: 17 residues.

The chain is built from TRBV10-3 and TRBJ1-4; 7 bases fit TRBD1. The trim removed 2 bases at V and 8 bases at J, leaving 5 bases unmatched. CDR1 and CDR2 from the germline V gene are ENHRY and SYGVKD. This CDR3 spans 14 amino acids. The CDR3 region is CAISETGTVEKLFF. CDR3 in DNA: TGTGCCATCAGTGAGACAGGGACAGTCGAAAAACTGTTTTTT.

This clone was seen a single time. The chain employs TRBV10-3 and TRBJ2-7; D may be TRBD1 (5 bases). Trimming removed 5 bases at V and 4 bases at J, with 9 bases between. The germline V gene encodes CDR1 ENHRY and CDR2 SYGVKD. This CDR3 spans 12 amino acids. This chain's CDR3 is CAISSKGYEQYF. In DNA form, the CDR3 reads TGTGCCATCAGTTCGAAGGGGTACGAGCAGTACTTC.

As DNA, the CDR3 is TGTGCCAGCAGTCCCGGACAAGCCCAGGAGCAGTACTTC. It yields the protein CASSPGQAQEQYF. This rearrangement joins TRBV6-1 to TRBJ2-7; possible D gene TRBD1, 5 bases. V was clipped by 5 bases and J by 7 bases, with 15 bases between them. Germline CDR1 MNHNS, CDR2 SASEGT. The CDR3 is 13 residues long.

The chain joins TRBV6-5 to TRBJ2-5; D unclear. The CDR3 runs 14 residues. With 2 bases removed from V and 1 base from J, the gap between germline ends came to 8 bases. CDR1 and CDR2 (germline): MNHEY, SVGAGI. CDR3 bases: TGTGCCAGCAGTTACGTTAGCAGCCAAGAGACCCAGTACTTC. It specifies CASSYVSSQETQYF.

This clone was counted between two and nine times. The chain links TRBV5-1 to TRBJ1-6; the D is unclear. V was clipped by 0 bases and J by 0 bases, with 7 bases between them. Germline assignment: CDR1 SGHRS and CDR2 YFSETQ. The CDR3 covers 16 residues. This chain's CDR3 is CASSLDLSSYNSPLHF. The CDR3 DNA reads as TGCGCCAGCAGCTTGGACCTGAGCTCCTATAATTCACCCCTCCACTTT.

The rearrangement links TRBV11-3 to TRBJ2-1; 14 bases align to TRBD2. Trimming took 0 bases from V and 9 from J; bases not matched to a gene: 4. The CDR3 totals 16 residues. Germline CDR1 and CDR2: SGHNT and YENEEA. The CDR3 spells CASSLDSGTSGGEQFF. The CDR3 nucleotides read TGTGCCAGCAGCTTAGATTCCGGGACTAGCGGGGGTGAGCAGTTCTTC.

The chain joins TRBV5-1 to TRBJ2-1; tentative D call: TRBD1 (6 bases). Trimming took 0 bases from V and 6 from J, leaving 10 bases between them. This CDR3 is 14 amino acids long. Germline V gene data show CDR1 as SGHRS and CDR2 as YFSETQ. The CDR3 here is CASSLATGINEQFF. CDR3 DNA sequence: TGCGCCAGCAGCTTGGCAACAGGGATCAATGAGCAGTTCTTC.

Regarding this clone: Other DNA sequences in the sample encode the same CDR3. This chain joins TRBV4-1 and TRBJ1-1, with 7 bases lining up with TRBD1. Germline CDR1 is MGHRA and CDR2 is YSYEKL. The CDR3 length is 14 residues. The J segment lost 1 base and the V segment lost 6 bases, leaving 5 bases of the junction unmatched. This chain's CDR3 is CASRRTGTNTEAFF. The CDR3 DNA sequence: TGCGCCAGCAGACGGACAGGAACGAACACTGAAGCTTTCTTT.

V gene TRBV5-1 combines with J gene TRBJ2-1; D perhaps matches TRBD2 (6 bases). The CDR3 covers 14 residues. With 5 bases removed from V and 4 bases from J, the gap between germline ends came to 13 bases. Germline values: CDR1 SGHRS, CDR2 YFSETQ. The chain's CDR3 is CASRAGNNYNEQFF. CDR3 DNA: TGCGCCAGCAGGGCGGGGAACAATTACAATGAGCAGTTCTTC.